The TCR beta chain under discussion was sequenced for a study of T cells in Graves' hyperthyroidism and ophthalmopathy. Trimming cost V 2 bases and J 6 bases, with 13 bases left between them. This CDR3 has 14 residues. Per germline, CDR1 ENHRY and CDR2 SYGVKD. Amplified regions were TCR beta CDR3 sequences from RNA transcripts. A first-round RT-PCR of the TCR CDR3 used the HTBI primer set. From the multiplex PCR reads, TCRdb called clonotypes with MiXCR, one entry per CDR3 protein. The sample has a few hundred thousand distinct CDR3 sequences, about 43% seen once. Patients aged 18 to 65 had newly diagnosed hyperthyroidism of under 2 months' duration.

Sequenced sample: peripheral blood or thyroid tissue (not recorded which). The genes are TRBV10-3 and TRBJ2-5; the D is unclear. The sequence derives from a woman aged 18-29 years with Graves' hyperthyroidism. The DNA for the CDR3 is TGTGCCATCAGTGAGGGGGATCGCATACAGACCCAGTACTTC. It encodes CAISEGDRIQTQYF.